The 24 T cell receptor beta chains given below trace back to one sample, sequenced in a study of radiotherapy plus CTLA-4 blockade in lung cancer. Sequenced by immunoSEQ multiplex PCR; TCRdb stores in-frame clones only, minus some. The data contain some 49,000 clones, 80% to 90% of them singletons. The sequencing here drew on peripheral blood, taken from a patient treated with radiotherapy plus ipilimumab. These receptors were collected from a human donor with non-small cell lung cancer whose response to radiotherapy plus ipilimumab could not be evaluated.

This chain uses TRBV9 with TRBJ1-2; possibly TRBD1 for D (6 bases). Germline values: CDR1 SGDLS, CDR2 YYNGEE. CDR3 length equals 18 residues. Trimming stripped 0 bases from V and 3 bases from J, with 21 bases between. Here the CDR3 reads CASSVGAVAGVADYGYTF. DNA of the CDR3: TGTGCCAGCAGCGTAGGAGCGGTAGCAGGGGTTGCGGACTATGGCTACACCTTC.

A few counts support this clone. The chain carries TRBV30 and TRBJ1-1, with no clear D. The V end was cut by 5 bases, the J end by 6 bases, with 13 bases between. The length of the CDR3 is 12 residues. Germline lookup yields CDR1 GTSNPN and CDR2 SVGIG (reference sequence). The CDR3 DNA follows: TGTGCCTGGGGGCCCGCTGAGTCTGAAGCTTTCTTT. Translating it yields CAWGPAESEAFF.

The DNA for the CDR3 is TGTGCCAGCAGTCCCGAGCAGGGAACCAAAAACATTCAGTACTTC. Its protein product is CASSPEQGTKNIQYF. This chain connects TRBV28 to TRBJ2-4; D may be TRBD1 (5 bases). This CDR3 has 15 amino acids. V was cut by 5 bases and J by 2 bases, with 13 bases left in between. The V gene's germline CDR1 is MDHEN and CDR2 SYDVKM.

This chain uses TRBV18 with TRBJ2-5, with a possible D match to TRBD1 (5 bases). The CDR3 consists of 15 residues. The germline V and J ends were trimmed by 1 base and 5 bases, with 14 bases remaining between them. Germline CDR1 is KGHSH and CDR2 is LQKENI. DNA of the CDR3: TGTGCCAGCTCACCACTGGACACCCGAGGCGAGACCCAGTACTTC. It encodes CASSPLDTRGETQYF.

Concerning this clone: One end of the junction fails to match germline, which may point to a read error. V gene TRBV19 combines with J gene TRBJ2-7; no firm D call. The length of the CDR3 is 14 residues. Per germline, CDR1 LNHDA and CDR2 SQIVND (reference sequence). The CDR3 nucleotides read TGTGCCAGTGGTATGGTCGGAGCCTCCTACGAGCAGTACTTC. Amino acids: CASGMVGASYEQYF.

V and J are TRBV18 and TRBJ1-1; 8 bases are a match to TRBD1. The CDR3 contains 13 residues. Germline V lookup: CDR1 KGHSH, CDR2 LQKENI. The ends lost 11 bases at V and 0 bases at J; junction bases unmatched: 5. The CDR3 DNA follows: TGTGCCTTTCAGGGGGCTATGAACACTGAAGCTTTCTTT. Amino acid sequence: CAFQGAMNTEAFF.

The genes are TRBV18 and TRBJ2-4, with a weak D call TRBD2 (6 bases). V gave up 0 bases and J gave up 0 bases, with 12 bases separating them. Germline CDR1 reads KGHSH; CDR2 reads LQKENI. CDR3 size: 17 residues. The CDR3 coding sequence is TGTGCCAGCTCACCACCGATCGGAGCGGGAGCCAAAAACATTCAGTACTTC. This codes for CASSPPIGAGAKNIQYF.

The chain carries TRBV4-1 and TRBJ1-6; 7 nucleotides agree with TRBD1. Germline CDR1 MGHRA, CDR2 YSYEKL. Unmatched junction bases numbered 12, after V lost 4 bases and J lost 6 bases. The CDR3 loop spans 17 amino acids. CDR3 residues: CASSPRTGVWSNSPLHF. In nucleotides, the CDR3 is TGCGCCAGCAGCCCCCGAACAGGGGTTTGGAGTAATTCACCCCTCCACTTT.

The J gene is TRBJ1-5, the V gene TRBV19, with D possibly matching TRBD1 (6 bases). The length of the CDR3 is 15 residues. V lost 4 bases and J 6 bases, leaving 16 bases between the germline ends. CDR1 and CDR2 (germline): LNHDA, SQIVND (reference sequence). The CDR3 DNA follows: TGTGCCAGTAGTAGAATGTCAGGGGTAGGTCAGCCCCAGCATTTT. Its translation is CASSRMSGVGQPQHF.

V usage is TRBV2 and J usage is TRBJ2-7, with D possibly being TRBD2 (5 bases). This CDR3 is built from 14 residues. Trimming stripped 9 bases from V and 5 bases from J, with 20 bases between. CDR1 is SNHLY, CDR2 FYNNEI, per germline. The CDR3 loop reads CASALRGLRDEQYF. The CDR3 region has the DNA TGTGCCAGTGCCCTCCGAGGGCTTCGTGACGAGCAGTACTTC.

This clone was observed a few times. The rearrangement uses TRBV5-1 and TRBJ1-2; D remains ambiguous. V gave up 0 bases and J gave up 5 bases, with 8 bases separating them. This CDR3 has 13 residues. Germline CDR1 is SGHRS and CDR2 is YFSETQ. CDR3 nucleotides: TGCGCCAGCAGCTTGGTACCGGGGTATGGCTACACCTTC. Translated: CASSLVPGYGYTF.

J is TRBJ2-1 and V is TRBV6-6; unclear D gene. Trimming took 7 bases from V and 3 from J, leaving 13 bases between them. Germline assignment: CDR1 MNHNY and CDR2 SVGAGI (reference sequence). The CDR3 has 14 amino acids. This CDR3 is CASTIDNFYNEQFF. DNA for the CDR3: TGTGCCAGCACTATTGACAACTTCTACAATGAGCAGTTCTTC.

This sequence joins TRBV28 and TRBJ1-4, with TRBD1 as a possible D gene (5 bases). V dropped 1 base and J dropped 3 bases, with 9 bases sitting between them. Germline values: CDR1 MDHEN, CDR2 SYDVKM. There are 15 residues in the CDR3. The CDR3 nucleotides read TGTGCCAGCAGTTTATTAGGAGGGGCTAATGAAAAACTGTTTTTT. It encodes CASSLLGGANEKLFF.

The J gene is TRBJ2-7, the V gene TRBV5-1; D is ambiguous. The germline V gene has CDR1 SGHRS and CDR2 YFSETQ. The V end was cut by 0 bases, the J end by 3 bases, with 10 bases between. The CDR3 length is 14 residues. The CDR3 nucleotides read TGCGCCAGCAGCTTGGAAAGCAATCGCTACGAGCAGTACTTC. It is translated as CASSLESNRYEQYF. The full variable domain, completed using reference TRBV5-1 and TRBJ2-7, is KAGVTQTPRYLIKTRGQQVTLSCSPISGHRSVSWYQQTPGQGLQFLFEYFSETQRNKGNFPGRFSGRQFSNSRSEMNVSTLELGDSALYLCASSLESNRYEQYFGPGTRLTVT.

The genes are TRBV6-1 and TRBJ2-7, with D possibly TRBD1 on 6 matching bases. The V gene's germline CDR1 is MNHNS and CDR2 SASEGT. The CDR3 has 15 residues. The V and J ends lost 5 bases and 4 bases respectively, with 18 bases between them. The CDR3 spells CASSPLTGKGYEQYF. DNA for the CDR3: TGTGCCAGCAGTCCATTAACAGGGAAAGGGTACGAGCAGTACTTC.

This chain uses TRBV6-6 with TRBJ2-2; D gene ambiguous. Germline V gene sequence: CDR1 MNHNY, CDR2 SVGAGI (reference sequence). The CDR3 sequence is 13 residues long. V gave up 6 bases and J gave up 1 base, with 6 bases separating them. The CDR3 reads CASRQQNTGELFF. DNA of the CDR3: TGTGCCAGCAGACAACAGAACACCGGGGAGCTGTTTTTT.

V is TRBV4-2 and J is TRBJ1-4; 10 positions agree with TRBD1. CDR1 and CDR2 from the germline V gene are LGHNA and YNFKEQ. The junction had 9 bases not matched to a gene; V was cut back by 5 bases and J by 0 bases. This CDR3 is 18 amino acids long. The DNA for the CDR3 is TGTGCCAGCAGCACACGGACCGGGACAGGGGCAACTAATGAAAAACTGTTTTTT. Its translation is CASSTRTGTGATNEKLFF.

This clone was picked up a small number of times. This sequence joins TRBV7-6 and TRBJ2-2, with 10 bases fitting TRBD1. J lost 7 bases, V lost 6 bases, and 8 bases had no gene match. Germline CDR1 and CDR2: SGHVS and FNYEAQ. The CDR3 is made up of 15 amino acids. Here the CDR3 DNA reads TGTGCCAGCAGACAACCGGGACAGGGGTTCGGGGAGCTGTTTTTT. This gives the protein CASRQPGQGFGELFF.

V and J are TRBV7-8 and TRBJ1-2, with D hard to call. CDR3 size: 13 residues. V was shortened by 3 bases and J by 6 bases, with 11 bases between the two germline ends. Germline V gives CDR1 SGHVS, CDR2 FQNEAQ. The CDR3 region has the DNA TGTGCCAGCAGCTTTCCAGGCTGGAATGGCTACACCTTC. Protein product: CASSFPGWNGYTF.

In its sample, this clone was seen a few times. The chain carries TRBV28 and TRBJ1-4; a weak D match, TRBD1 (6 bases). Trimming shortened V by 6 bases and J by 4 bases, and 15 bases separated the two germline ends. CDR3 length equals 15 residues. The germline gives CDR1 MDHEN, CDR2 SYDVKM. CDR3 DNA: TGTGCCAGCAGCCGCCGGGGGGCTCGTAATGAAAAACTGTTTTTT. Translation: CASSRRGARNEKLFF. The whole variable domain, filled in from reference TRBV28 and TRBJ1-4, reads DVKVTQSSRYLVKRTGEKVFLECVQDMDHENMFWYRQDPGLGLRLIYFSYDVKMKEKGDIPEGYSVSREKKERFSLILESASTNQTSMYLCASSRRGARNEKLFFGSGTQLSVL.

CDR3 sequence (DNA): TGTGCCAGCAGCCCCGCCAGGTTAATGGTGTATGCTTTCTTT. It is translated as CASSPARLMVYAFF. V usage is TRBV28 and J usage is TRBJ1-1; D is unclear. Trimming took 6 bases from V and 11 from J, leaving 22 bases between them. CDR1 and CDR2 from the germline V gene are MDHEN and SYDVKM. The CDR3 has 14 amino acids.

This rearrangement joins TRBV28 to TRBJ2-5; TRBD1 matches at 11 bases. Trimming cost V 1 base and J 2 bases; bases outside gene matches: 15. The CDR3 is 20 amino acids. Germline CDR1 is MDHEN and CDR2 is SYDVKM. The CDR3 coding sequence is TGTGCCAGCAGTTTATTCTCACCATTAACCGGGACAGGGGGTCAAGAGACCCAGTACTTC. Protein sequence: CASSLFSPLTGTGGQETQYF. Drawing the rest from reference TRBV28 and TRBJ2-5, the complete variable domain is DVKVTQSSRYLVKRTGEKVFLECVQDMDHENMFWYRQDPGLGLRLIYFSYDVKMKEKGDIPEGYSVSREKKERFSLILESASTNQTSMYLCASSLFSPLTGTGGQETQYFGPGTRLLVL.

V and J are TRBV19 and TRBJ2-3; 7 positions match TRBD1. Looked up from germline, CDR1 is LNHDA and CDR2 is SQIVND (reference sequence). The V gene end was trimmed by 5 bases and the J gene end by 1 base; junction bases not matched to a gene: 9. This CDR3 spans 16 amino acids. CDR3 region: CASSPQQGRRTDTQYF. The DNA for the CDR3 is TGTGCCAGTAGTCCTCAACAGGGGAGACGCACAGATACGCAGTATTTT.

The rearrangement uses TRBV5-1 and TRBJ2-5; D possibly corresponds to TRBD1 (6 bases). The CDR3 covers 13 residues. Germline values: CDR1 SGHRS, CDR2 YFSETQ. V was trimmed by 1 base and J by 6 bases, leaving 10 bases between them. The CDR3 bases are TGCGCCAGCAGCTTGTCAGGGGAAAAGACCCAGTACTTC. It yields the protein CASSLSGEKTQYF.